This passage covers 21 T cell receptor beta chains from one sample sequenced in a study of blood T cell repertoires in COVID-19. Assay used: immunoSEQ multiplex PCR; TCRdb lists only in-frame clones, some missing. The table lists roughly 200,000 clones, 89% of them singletons. Source material: peripheral blood. The receptors derive from a middle-aged man with acute or convalescent COVID-19.

This chain uses TRBV7-2 with TRBJ2-7; possibly TRBD1 for D (5 bases). Trimming removed 2 bases from V and 5 bases from J, with 10 bases in between. Germline V gene data show CDR1 as SGHTA and CDR2 as FQGNSA. There are 13 residues in the CDR3. CDR3 protein: CASSLSQGDEQYF. The CDR3 nucleotides read TGTGCCAGCAGCTTATCGCAGGGCGACGAGCAGTACTTC.

Turning to this clone: Within the sample, other DNA sequences also encode this same CDR3. The rearrangement joins TRBV7-3 to TRBJ2-3, with TRBD2 matching 8 bases. CDR1 and CDR2 (germline): SGHTA, FQGTGA. The CDR3 has 15 residues. The J segment lost 3 bases and the V segment lost 3 bases, leaving 5 bases of the junction unmatched. CDR3 loop: CASSLAGGSTDTQYF. The CDR3 DNA follows: TGTGCCAGCAGCTTGGCGGGGGGCTCGACAGATACGCAGTATTTT.

The J gene is TRBJ1-1, the V gene TRBV11-1; TRBD1 matches at 7 bases. After removal of 3 bases from V and 5 bases from J, the junction contained 6 bases not matched to a gene. The CDR3 runs 14 residues. From germline, CDR1 is SGHAT and CDR2 FQDESV (reference sequence). DNA of the CDR3: TGTGCCAGCAGCTTGGGACAGCGCGGGACTGAAGCTTTCTTT. Translated: CASSLGQRGTEAFF.

The chain uses TRBV13 and TRBJ2-1, with 14 bases identical to TRBD2. CDR1 and CDR2 (germline): PRHDT, FYEKMQ (reference sequence). With V trimmed by 5 bases and J by 4 bases, 4 bases remained unmatched. This CDR3 has 16 residues. The CDR3, as DNA: TGTGCCAGCAGCCCCGGACTAGCGGGGGGATACAATGAGCAGTTCTTC. Its translation is CASSPGLAGGYNEQFF.

This clone appeared once. The rearrangement joins TRBV19 to TRBJ1-1; 7 bases map to TRBD1. This CDR3 has 14 residues. Germline values: CDR1 LNHDA, CDR2 SQIVND (reference sequence). V lost 7 bases, J lost 5 bases, and 10 bases stayed unmatched. CDR3 nucleotides: TGTGCCAGTACCGGAGGAGGGGGCAGGACTGAAGCTTTCTTT. Protein sequence: CASTGGGGRTEAFF.

This clone was detected only once. The chain's CDR3 is CASSLVRGQGYGDEQYF. The CDR3, as DNA: TGCGCCAGCAGCTTGGTACGAGGACAGGGGTATGGGGACGAGCAGTACTTC. The J gene is TRBJ2-7, the V gene TRBV5-1; TRBD1 matches 9 bases. Germline V CDR1 and CDR2: SGHRS, YFSETQ. This CDR3 has 17 residues. J was trimmed by 5 bases and V by 0 bases; bases with no gene match: 12.

The chain combines TRBV5-8 with TRBJ2-6; D is uncertain. Germline values: CDR1 SGHTS, CDR2 YDEGEE. The CDR3 is 16 residues long. V lost 0 bases and J lost 1, with 8 bases in between. This CDR3 is CASSLVGPSGANVLTF. The CDR3 DNA reads as TGTGCCAGCAGCTTGGTTGGGCCTTCTGGGGCCAACGTCCTGACTTTC. Full variable domain (rest looked up from reference TRBV5-8 and TRBJ2-6): EAGVTQSPTHLIKTRGQQATLRCSPISGHTSVYWYQQALGLGLQFLLWYDEGEERNRGNFPPRFSGRQFPNYSSELNVNALELEDSALYLCASSLVGPSGANVLTFGAGSRLTVL.

The chain carries TRBV5-4 and TRBJ2-7; a possible D gene is TRBD1 (5 bases). Germline V gene lookup returns CDR1 SGHNT and CDR2 YYREEE (reference sequence). This CDR3 spans 14 amino acids. V shed 0 bases and J shed 4 bases, with 11 bases lying between them. The CDR3 nucleotides are TGTGCCAGCAGCTTGGACAGGTCGGAGTACGAGCAGTACTTC. This gives the protein CASSLDRSEYEQYF.

The rearrangement joins TRBV19 to TRBJ2-3, with 8 bases aligning to TRBD2. The germline gives CDR1 LNHDA, CDR2 SQIVND (reference sequence). V shed 5 bases and J 3 bases; nucleotides not matched to a gene: 7. There are 15 residues in the CDR3. CDR3 sequence (DNA): TGTGCCAGTAGTGCAAGCGGGGGAATTACAGATACGCAGTATTTT. It specifies CASSASGGITDTQYF. Full variable domain (rest looked up from reference TRBV19 and TRBJ2-3): DGGITQSPKYLFRKEGQNVTLSCEQNLNHDAMYWYRQDPGQGLRLIYYSQIVNDFQKGDIAEGYSVSREKKESFPLTVTSAQKNPTAFYLCASSASGGITDTQYFGPGTRLTVL.

The chain couples TRBV2 to TRBJ2-3; D unresolved. Trimming took off 2 bases at V and 4 bases at J, with 4 bases between the two ends. This CDR3 has 12 residues. CDR1 SNHLY and CDR2 FYNNEI come from the germline V gene. CDR3 in amino acids: CASSESADTQYF. The CDR3 DNA follows: TGTGCCAGCAGTGAATCCGCAGATACGCAGTATTTT.

The chain uses TRBV10-3 and TRBJ2-7; maybe TRBD1 (7 bases). Trimming shortened V by 3 bases and J by 3 bases, and 18 bases separated the two germline ends. Germline V gene lookup returns CDR1 ENHRY and CDR2 SYGVKD. This CDR3 region has 16 residues. The CDR3 region is CAISDPGDSKGYEQYF. CDR3 coding DNA: TGTGCCATCAGTGACCCGGGGGACAGTAAGGGCTACGAGCAGTACTTC.

This chain connects TRBV6-4 to TRBJ2-2, with 7 bases lining up with TRBD2. Germline loops: CDR1 MRHNA, CDR2 SNTAGT. V was clipped by 4 bases and J by 6 bases; unmatched bases: 5. The CDR3 has 14 amino acids. The CDR3 region is CASSATAGAGELFF. The DNA for the CDR3 is TGTGCCAGCAGTGCGACCGCGGGGGCCGGGGAGCTGTTTTTT.

The rearrangement links TRBV11-2 to TRBJ2-7; D might be TRBD2 (6 bases). The CDR3 runs to 13 residues. Germline values: CDR1 SGHAT, CDR2 FQNNGV. The ends were cut back, 4 bases at V and 4 bases at J, with 11 bases in the middle. The DNA for the CDR3 is TGTGCCAGCAGCTCGGGACTGTCGTACGAGCAGTACTTC. It encodes CASSSGLSYEQYF.

This rearrangement joins TRBV2 to TRBJ1-2, with a tentative D call TRBD1 (6 bases). Trimming left V 7 bases short and J 4 bases short, with 16 bases between. CDR1 is SNHLY, CDR2 FYNNEI, per germline. This CDR3 spans 14 amino acids. In DNA, the CDR3 is TGTGCCAGCAAGAGGGGGGAGGGAGTCTATGGCTACACCTTC. Protein sequence: CASKRGEGVYGYTF.

The rearrangement uses TRBV7-2 and TRBJ2-1; 8 bases are shared with TRBD1. Per the germline V gene, CDR1 is SGHTA and CDR2 is FQGNSA. The V gene end was trimmed by 6 bases and the J gene end by 2 bases; junction bases not matched to a gene: 9. This CDR3 is built from 16 residues. This CDR3 is CASRDTGGRPYNEQFF. The CDR3 DNA reads as TGTGCCAGCAGGGATACAGGGGGAAGGCCCTACAATGAGCAGTTCTTC. Complete variable domain (other parts from reference TRBV7-2 and TRBJ2-1): GAGVSQSPSNKVTEKGKDVELRCDPISGHTALYWYRQSLGQGLEFLIYFQGNSAPDKSGLPSDRFSAERTGGSVSTLTIQRTQQEDSAVYLCASRDTGGRPYNEQFFGPGTRLTVL.

The rearrangement uses TRBV7-2 and TRBJ2-6, with TRBD1 as a possible D gene (6 bases). CDR1 is SGHTA, CDR2 FQGNSA, per germline. This CDR3 contains 18 residues. Trimming removed 1 base from V and 0 bases from J, with 13 bases in between. This CDR3 reads CASSLGGPGTSGANVLTF. The CDR3 nucleotides read TGTGCCAGCAGCTTAGGGGGGCCAGGAACCTCTGGGGCCAACGTCCTGACTTTC. Variable domain in full (rest from reference TRBV7-2 and TRBJ2-6): GAGVSQSPSNKVTEKGKDVELRCDPISGHTALYWYRQSLGQGLEFLIYFQGNSAPDKSGLPSDRFSAERTGGSVSTLTIQRTQQEDSAVYLCASSLGGPGTSGANVLTFGAGSRLTVL.

The rearrangement links TRBV4-2 to TRBJ2-3, with TRBD2 matching over 11 bases. The germline V gene encodes CDR1 LGHNA and CDR2 YNFKEQ. After removal of 4 bases from V and 0 bases from J, the junction contained 6 bases not matched to a gene. CDR3 length: 17 amino acids. In DNA, the CDR3 is TGTGCCAGCAGCCCTCCGACTAGCGGGGTGAGCACAGATACGCAGTATTTT. Protein sequence: CASSPPTSGVSTDTQYF.

This clone has more than one count but fewer than ten. The rearrangement joins TRBV21-1 to TRBJ2-4; TRBD2, the table's D call, lacks a check against the DNA. TRBV21-1 is a recognized pseudogene. This CDR3 has 19 residues. The CDR3 DNA follows: TGTGCCAGCAGCAAAAGAGATCTTAACGTGAGGCGAGCCAAAAACATTCAGTACTTC. Amino acid sequence: CASSKRDLNVRRAKNIQYF.

V gene TRBV6-5 combines with J gene TRBJ2-4; TRBD1 matches 10 bases. CDR1 is MNHEY and CDR2 is SVGAGI in the germline V gene. The ends lost 6 bases at V and 7 bases at J; junction bases unmatched: 6. The CDR3 has 14 residues. CDR3 DNA: TGTGCCAGCAGCGAGGACAGGGGGGTGAACATTCAGTACTTC. Translated, it gives CASSEDRGVNIQYF.

The chain recombines TRBV9 with TRBJ2-5; 8 nucleotides align to TRBD2. V lost 0 bases, J lost 5 bases, and 12 bases stayed unmatched. The germline V gene has CDR1 SGDLS and CDR2 YYNGEE. The CDR3 is made up of 17 amino acids. The CDR3 protein is CASSVGWSSGVGETQYF. The CDR3 region has the DNA TGTGCCAGCAGCGTAGGATGGAGTAGCGGGGTAGGTGAGACCCAGTACTTC.

J is TRBJ1-2 and V is TRBV2; the match to TRBD1 covers 7 bases. CDR1 is SNHLY and CDR2 is FYNNEI in the germline V gene. V lost 6 bases, J lost 5 bases, and 9 bases stayed unmatched. The length of the CDR3 is 14 residues. The CDR3 region is CASSQMTGQYGYTF. The CDR3 DNA is TGTGCCAGCAGCCAGATGACAGGGCAATATGGCTACACCTTC.